This is a list of T cell receptor beta chains from one sample in a study of CD8 T cells in ankylosing spondylitis. Each CDR3 protein is one row after TCRdb ran MiXCR on the 5' RACE reads. The table records more than 400,000 distinct CDR3 sequences, about 5.2% of them present only once. Sequencing was done on a sample of blood, either unsorted or a sorted T cell fraction (not recorded which). These receptor sequences come from a male donor with ankylosing spondylitis. The CDR3 runs from the conserved cysteine through the conserved F or W. Fields, in order: D gene, J gene, V gene, clone size, CDR3 DNA, CDR3 protein. D genes are given only for firm matches. Sizes are listed as how often the clone was seen (once, few, many) or a class if it is expanded.

>-|TRBJ2-2|TRBV6-1|many
TGTGCCAGCAGCCGTGCGGTAATGAACACCGGGGAGCTGTTTTTT
CASSRAVMNTGELFF
>-|TRBJ1-2|TRBV13|few
TGTGCCAGCAGCAGCCGGGGCGGGGGATACTATGGCTACACCTTC
CASSSRGGGYYGYTF
>-|TRBJ1-3|TRBV29-1|many
TGCAGCGTTAGACAGGGAAACACCATATATTTT
CSVRQGNTIYF
>-|TRBJ1-2|TRBV6-1|many
TGTGCCAGCAGTCCCTCGGGGGGCTACACCTTC
CASSPSGGYTF
>TRBD2|TRBJ2-7|TRBV5-1|many
TGCGCCAGCACCAAACTAGCGGGAGGGCACGAGCAGTACTTC
CASTKLAGGHEQYF
>-|TRBJ2-5|TRBV10-3|many
TGTGCCATCAGTGAACAAGAGACCCAGTACTTC
CAISEQETQYF
>TRBD2|TRBJ2-7|TRBV12-3/TRBV12-4|many
TGTGCCAGCAGTTTAGGGGGACTAATGTACGAGCAGTACTTC
CASSLGGLMYEQYF
>-|TRBJ2-3|TRBV20-1|many
TGCAGTGCCACCCTTCTACGGGGGAAGTACCCAGATACGCAGTATTTT
CSATLLRGKYPDTQYF
>-|TRBJ2-1|TRBV28|few
TGTGCCAGCAGCCAAGGACGCCCACAAGATGAGCAGTTCTTC
CASSQGRPQDEQFF
>TRBD1|TRBJ2-4|TRBV12-3/TRBV12-4|many
TGTGCCAGCAGCGTACAGGGGGTATGGATCATTCAGTACTTC
CASSVQGVWIIQYF
>-|TRBJ2-3|TRBV20-1|many
TGCAGTGCTGTGGACCGCACTAGCACAGATACGCAGTATTTT
CSAVDRTSTDTQYF
>-|TRBJ2-7|TRBV6-6|many
TGTGCCAGCAGGGGAGCCTTCTTCCAAAACCAGTACTTC
CASRGAFFQNQYF
>-|TRBJ2-5|TRBV7-9|many
TGTGCCAGCCTGAACCCGGGACGGCTGTGGGAGACCCAGTACTTC
CASLNPGRLWETQYF
>-|TRBJ2-3|TRBV20-1|many
TGCAGTGCCCTAGATAACGCCGATACGCAGTATTTT
CSALDNADTQYF
>-|TRBJ2-7|TRBV28|many
TGTGCCAGCACAAGGGCGGGGGCCCCATCCTACGAGCAGTACTTC
CASTRAGAPSYEQYF
>-|TRBJ1-2|TRBV6-5|many
TGTGCCAGCAGTAACTACCGGGGCACCGATGGCTACACCTTC
CASSNYRGTDGYTF
>-|TRBJ1-1|TRBV4-2|many
TGTGCCAGCAGCCAAGATAGCCGGCGGGCTGAAGCTTTCTTT
CASSQDSRRAEAFF
>-|TRBJ2-5|TRBV7-2|many
TGTGCCAGCAGCTTAGGAGGGCACGAGACCCAGTACTTC
CASSLGGHETQYF
>TRBD2|TRBJ2-7|TRBV20-1|few
TGCAGTGCTAGGGGGACTAGACTGGACGAGCAGTACTTC
CSARGTRLDEQYF
>-|TRBJ1-2|TRBV18|many
TGTGCCAGCTCACGCTCAACAGGGCTTCAGAATGGCTACACCTTC
CASSRSTGLQNGYTF